This T cell receptor beta chain was recorded in a study of OX40 agonist ivuxolimab in advanced cancers. Overall study findings and caveats: Dosing at 0.1 to 3.0 mg/kg was accompanied by clonal expansion of CD4+ and CD8+ blood T cells by week 6. Those patients achieving a partial response at 0.1-3.0 mg/kg showed among the lowest clonal expansion.

Unmatched junction bases numbered 7, after V lost 5 bases and J lost 3 bases. In germline, CDR1 is ENHRY, CDR2 SYGVKD. There are 16 residues in the CDR3. Comment on this clone: Its antigen is undetermined.

Assay used: immunoSEQ multiplex PCR; TCRdb lists only in-frame clones, some missing. The table lists about 73,000 clones, about 94% of them singletons. People who had autoimmune disease history or systemic immunosuppression were excluded. The sequence derives from an adult with an advanced solid tumor such as melanoma, head and neck, liver or kidney cancer. Sequenced here: CD4+ or CD8+ T cells sorted from blood, sampled in a trial of the OX40 agonist ivuxolimab. V and J are TRBV10-3 and TRBJ1-4, with 9 positions matching TRBD1. The CDR3 loop reads CAISPGQGVSNEKLFF. The CDR3 coding sequence is TGTGCCATCAGTCCGGGACAGGGTGTCTCTAATGAAAAACTGTTTTTT.